This T cell receptor beta chain was retrieved from a study of blood T cell repertoires in COVID-19 (TCRdb year 2020). About the study as a whole: The collaborator samples originated in the United States, Italy and Spain and spanned the acute and convalescent phases of COVID-19. Deeply sampled blood TCRbeta repertoires from subjects exposed to, actively infected with, or recovered from COVID-19 were included in the dataset. The sample metadata nearly always contained a de-identified subject ID, COVID-19 status, age in years and sex. The repertoires were released in a freely available public database intended as a resource for research on the immune response to SARS-CoV-2. The samples were drawn from the first 160 participants of the ongoing ImmuneRACE study and from 1,254 subjects provided by 6 global collaborators. The material from the prospective study consisted of cDNA or gDNA derived from T cells, B-cell-depleted T cells, or PBMCs. Where available, HLA class I and class II types were taken from metadata supplied by the sample provider and were not determined by assay-based typing.

As regards this clone: The antigen it recognizes is unknown. No clone much larger than this one lies a single base away; base qualities are absent.

Relative to germline, V is missing 4 bases and J is missing 0 bases, with 5 bases of the junction outside any gene match. From the cysteine through the phenylalanine, the CDR3 covers 15 amino acids. Only the CDR3 DNA stays, 45 bases, in frame from base 1. The CDR1 and CDR2 encoded by the germline V gene are SGHRS and YFSETQ. In Seattle, one collaborating source enrolled patients while the infection was active and tracked those patients longitudinally over the course of disease. The collaborating institutions used their own protocols to collect whole blood in K2EDTA tubes. For TCRbeta analysis, collaborators shipped samples in one of three forms: frozen whole blood, isolated PBMCs, or DNA extracted from either of those sample types. TCRbeta CDR3 regions were amplified from genomic DNA by means of the immunoSEQ Assay, a bias-controlled multiplex PCR. In the source study's methods: Within the assay, amplification of reference gene primers was used to estimate how many nucleated cells each sample contained. To quantify the absolute abundance of each unique TCRbeta CDR3 rearrangement, sequence reads were collapsed and filtered. For each sample, productive Simpson clonality was calculated as the square root of Simpson's diversity index across productive rearrangements. This is the immuneACCESS table as TCRdb keeps it, with only in-frame sequences that have V and J called. A part of the clones is gone; compared with another copy, unresolved V genes explain less than half, and the rest is unexplained. V and J calls and clone size are given by that table; D and trimming were obtained from the DNA. For this sample the table gives approximately 300,000 clones, of which roughly 86% were detected only once. The top ten hold 11% of the sample.

The full study reports these points: How much clinical and demographic metadata was included differed by source and by participant, and the metadata was provided uncurated.

The receptor comes from a woman in her twenties or thirties with COVID-19, enrolled during active disease. The source material was peripheral blood. The chain is made from TRBV5-1 and TRBJ2-7; TRBD1 matches 9 bases in the middle. The CDR3 loop reads CASSEGQGHSYEQYF. The DNA reads TGCGCCAGCAGCGAGGGACAGGGTCACTCCTACGAGCAGTACTTC.